A selection of T cell receptor beta chains follows, all from one sample in a study of shared clonotypes between healthy human individuals. Sequencing used immunoSEQ multiplex PCR; TCRdb keeps in-frame clones, though not all of them. The repertoire holds a few million clones, with 80% to 95% as singletons. Input material: naive CD8+ T cells from PBMCs. These receptors were taken from a man in his late teens or twenties in good health. Some clones in this sample may be carry-over from other donors' samples. Both conserved end residues are part of each CDR3. The D gene is left open where the match is weak. A row's size may be missing; if present it is once, few, many or a size class.

TRBD2	once	TRBV19	TRBJ2-3	TGTGCCAGTACCGCCCGGGAGGCAGATACGCAGTATTTT	CASTAREADTQYF
-	-	TRBV30	TRBJ1-2	TGTGCCTGGAGTGACGGTTACTATGGCTACACCTTC	CAWSDGYYGYTF
TRBD1	-	TRBV27	TRBJ1-1	TGTGCCAGCAGTCCCCGGGACAGGTACACTGAAGCTTTCTTT	CASSPRDRYTEAFF
-	-	TRBV27	TRBJ2-1	TGTGCCAGCTCACGTAGGAGATCCAATGAGCAGTTCTTC	CASSRRRSNEQFF
TRBD2	-	TRBV7-9	TRBJ2-7	TGTGCCAGCAGCCCTGATCTAGCGGGATTAACCTACGAGCAGTACTTC	CASSPDLAGLTYEQYF
-	-	TRBV4-3	TRBJ2-7	TGCGCCAGCAGCCAAGGAGGGGACGGAATCTACGAGCAGTACTTC	CASSQGGDGIYEQYF
-	-	TRBV7-9	TRBJ2-3	TGTGCCAGCAGCTTCGGGACTAGCACAGATACGCAGTATTTT	CASSFGTSTDTQYF
TRBD1	-	TRBV27	TRBJ2-7	TGTGCCAGCAGTTGGGACAGGGCCAACGAGCAGTACTTC	CASSWDRANEQYF
-	-	TRBV9	TRBJ2-3	TGTGCCAGCAGCGTAGAGGGCAGAGGGGCAGATACGCAGTATTTT	CASSVEGRGADTQYF
TRBD1	-	TRBV28	TRBJ2-7	TGTGCCAGCAGTTTAGGGACAGTCTACGAGCAGTACTTC	CASSLGTVYEQYF
-	-	TRBV6-5	TRBJ1-5	TGTGCCAGCAGTTACGTGTGGGGGCAGCCCCAGCATTTT	CASSYVWGQPQHF
TRBD1	-	TRBV28	TRBJ1-5	TGTGCCAGCAGCGGGACAGGGGGTAGCAATCAGCCCCAGCATTTT	CASSGTGGSNQPQHF
TRBD1	-	TRBV11-3	TRBJ2-1	TGTGCCAGCAGCTCGGGACAGGGCTTAACCTACAATGAGCAGTTCTTC	CASSSGQGLTYNEQFF
-	-	TRBV27	TRBJ2-1	TGTGCCAGCAGTTTGTATTTGCGGAATGAGCAGTTCTTC	CASSLYLRNEQFF
TRBD2	-	TRBV11-1	TRBJ2-1	TGTGCCAGCAGCCGCTACTCTAGCGGGAGGATATCGAATGAGCAGTTCTTC	CASSRYSSGRISNEQFF
TRBD1	-	TRBV11-2	TRBJ1-4	TGTGCCAGCAGCTTAGTCGGGACAGTTAATGAAAAACTGTTTTTT	CASSLVGTVNEKLFF
-	-	TRBV7-9	TRBJ2-7	TGTGCCAGCAGCTTCCGGGGTACCTACGAGCAGTACTTC	CASSFRGTYEQYF
-	-	TRBV5-1	TRBJ2-1	TGCGCCAGCAGGGGAGGAAATGAGCAGTTCTTC	CASRGGNEQFF
-	-	TRBV10-3	TRBJ2-1	TGTGCCATCAGTGACCCCCAGGGGCCGCTCTACAATGAGCAGTTCTTC	CAISDPQGPLYNEQFF
TRBD1	-	TRBV4-3	TRBJ2-7	TGCGCCAGCAGCCAAGAATCCGGGACAGGAATCTACGAGCAGTACTTC	CASSQESGTGIYEQYF
-	few	TRBV4-1	TRBJ1-1	TGCGCCAGCAGCCAAGATCAGCGTGCTGAAACTGAAGCTTTCTTT	CASSQDQRAETEAFF
-	-	TRBV5-6	TRBJ1-3	TGTGCCAGCAGCTTGAGGCGGGGGACCCTCTCTGGAAACACCATATATTTT	CASSLRRGTLSGNTIYF
TRBD1	-	TRBV27	TRBJ1-1	TGTGCCAGCAGCCCCAAGGGACAGGGGGGGATGAACACTGAAGCTTTCTTT	CASSPKGQGGMNTEAFF
-	-	TRBV6-1	TRBJ2-7	TGTGCCAGCAGTGAGTGGGTCCCTCCCTCCTACGAGCAGTACTTC	CASSEWVPPSYEQYF
-	once	TRBV5-6	TRBJ2-1	TGTGCCAGCAGCCAGGCCTCCTTCGAGCAGTTCTTC	CASSQASFEQFF
-	-	TRBV19	TRBJ1-2	TGTGCCAGTCGCAAGGGCTATGGCTACACCTTC	CASRKGYGYTF
TRBD1	-	TRBV11-2	TRBJ2-7	TGTGCCAGCAGCTTAGAACCGGGACAGGGGGCCCACGAGCAGTACTTC	CASSLEPGQGAHEQYF
-	-	TRBV7-8	TRBJ2-7	TGTGCCAGCAGCCCCCTGAGTTACGAGCAGTACTTC	CASSPLSYEQYF
-	-	TRBV28	TRBJ2-7	TGTGCCAGCAGTTTCCCTACGGTCTACGAGCAGTACTTC	CASSFPTVYEQYF
TRBD1	-	TRBV28	TRBJ1-5	TGTGCCAGCAGTTCCCCTCACAGGGGGGATCAGCCCCAGCATTTT	CASSSPHRGDQPQHF
TRBD2	once	TRBV2	TRBJ2-7	TGTGCCAGCATAGTACTAGCGGGAGGACTACGGTACGAGCAGTACTTC	CASIVLAGGLRYEQYF
TRBD2	-	TRBV27	TRBJ2-3	TGTGCCAGCAGAACCCTAGCGGGAGGCACAGATACGCAGTATTTT	CASRTLAGGTDTQYF
-	-	TRBV19	TRBJ1-1	TGTGCCAGTAGTTCCCCGGGGGGGGCCAGGAACACTGAAGCTTTCTTT	CASSSPGGARNTEAFF
TRBD1	-	TRBV30	TRBJ1-6	TGTGCCAAATCCGGGACAGGGGATTCACCCCTCCACTTT	CAKSGTGDSPLHF
-	-	TRBV7-9	TRBJ2-1	TGTGCCAGCAGCATCAACGGGGCAAAGAATGAGCAGTTCTTC	CASSINGAKNEQFF
-	once	TRBV19	TRBJ2-6	TGTGCCAGTAGTATCCCCACTTCCCGGCGCTCTGGGGCCAACGTCCTGACTTTC	CASSIPTSRRSGANVLTF
-	-	TRBV13	TRBJ2-7	TGTGCCAGCAGCTCAACACTCGGGGAGCAGTACTTC	CASSSTLGEQYF
TRBD2	-	TRBV7-8	TRBJ2-2	TGTGCCAGCAGCTTAGTACTAGCGGGAGTTGGCACCGGGGAGCTGTTTTTT	CASSLVLAGVGTGELFF
-	-	TRBV28	TRBJ2-7	TGTGCCAGCAGTTTCGGGTGGAGCTCCTACGAGCAGTACTTC	CASSFGWSSYEQYF
-	-	TRBV5-1	TRBJ1-3	TGCGCCAGCAGCTCGGACCTCACCTCTGGAAACACCATATATTTT	CASSSDLTSGNTIYF
-	-	TRBV7-9	TRBJ2-7	TGTGCCAGCAGACGCTCGACGGATTCCTACGAGCAGTACTTC	CASRRSTDSYEQYF
-	once	TRBV27	TRBJ2-7	TGTGCCAGCAGTGCCTCCACAGGGTATTTTTCCTACGAGCAGTACTTC	CASSASTGYFSYEQYF
TRBD2	-	TRBV5-4	TRBJ2-1	TGTGCCAGCAGCCTCTGGACTAGCATTGACAATGAGCAGTTCTTC	CASSLWTSIDNEQFF
-	-	TRBV7-9	TRBJ1-3	TGTGCCCGAACTGAGGGTTACGGAAACACCATATATTTT	CARTEGYGNTIYF
-	-	TRBV29-1	TRBJ2-1	TGCAGCGTTGAAGATTGGCAGGAAAGCACGTACAATGAGCAGTTCTTC	CSVEDWQESTYNEQFF
-	-	TRBV19	TRBJ2-7	TGTGCCAGTAGTATGGGCATCCTTATCTACGAGCAGTACTTC	CASSMGILIYEQYF
-	-	TRBV5-4	TRBJ2-7	TGTGCCAGCAGCTTGGACACCAGCACCTACGAGCAGTACTTC	CASSLDTSTYEQYF
TRBD1	once	TRBV9	TRBJ2-3	TGTGCCAGCAGCGAGACAGGGGGCGCGACGGGTACGCAGTATTTT	CASSETGGATGTQYF
-	-	TRBV29-1	TRBJ2-2	TGCAGTGTATTCACCGGGGAGCTGTTTTTT	CSVFTGELFF
TRBD2	-	TRBV27	TRBJ2-3	TGTGCCAGCATGGGACTAGCGGGGGCAGATACGCAGTATTTT	CASMGLAGADTQYF
-	-	TRBV28	TRBJ2-1	TGTGCCAGCAGCCTCCAAGCGAGGTACAATGAGCAGTTCTTC	CASSLQARYNEQFF
-	-	TRBV27	TRBJ2-1	TGTGCCAGCAGTTTAGATCCGTCAGGCTCCTACAATGAGCAGTTCTTC	CASSLDPSGSYNEQFF
TRBD2	-	TRBV5-1	TRBJ2-7	TGCGCCAGCAGCTTGGGGAATAGCGGGAGTATCTCCTACGAGCAGTACTTC	CASSLGNSGSISYEQYF
-	-	TRBV7-9	TRBJ2-5	TGTGCCAGCAGTCCCAAGCGGGCCCAAGAGACCCAGTACTTC	CASSPKRAQETQYF
-	-	TRBV4-3	TRBJ1-1	TGCGCCAGCAGCCAAGATGTGGTCCGCAGGACTGAAGCTTTCTTT	CASSQDVVRRTEAFF
-	-	TRBV27	TRBJ2-7	TGTGCCAGCAGTTTACTCCGCCAGGGGTGGTACGAGCAGTACTTC	CASSLLRQGWYEQYF
-	-	TRBV7-2	TRBJ2-1	TGTGCCAGCAGCTTAGGCCTAGCGTACTTTCACAATGAGCAGTTCTTC	CASSLGLAYFHNEQFF
-	-	TRBV5-1	TRBJ2-1	TGCGCCAGCAGCTTGGCATCCCCGCTCGAGGAGCAGTTCTTC	CASSLASPLEEQFF
-	-	TRBV28	TRBJ2-1	TGTGCCAGCAGTTCCCCGCGGTCGAAAGGCTACAATGAGCAGTTCTTC	CASSSPRSKGYNEQFF
-	once	TRBV30	TRBJ2-1	TGTGCCTGGAGTGTAATTCGGGGGAATGAGCAGTTCTTC	CAWSVIRGNEQFF